What follows are 15 T cell receptor beta chains derived from one specimen sequenced in a study of blood T cell repertoires in COVID-19 (TCRdb year 2020). Receptor amplification or capture employed the immunoSEQ multiplex PCR assay. TCRdb carries this immuneACCESS record with in-frame sequences only. Its versions omit some clonotypes, under half of them owing to an unresolved V gene in the studies checked, with the rest unexplained. Present in this sample are about 200,000 clones, around 85% of which were seen just once. The top ten constitute 15% to 20% of the sample. The sample consisted of PBMCs or T cells enriched from blood (not recorded which). These receptors were collected from a man between 35 and 55 years old who had recovered from COVID-19.

The chain uses TRBV9 and TRBJ2-1; 7 bases map to TRBD2. Trimming at V came to 4 bases and at J to 2 bases, leaving 3 bases not matched to a gene. The CDR3 is 14 amino acids. Germline CDR1 is SGDLS and CDR2 is YYNGEE. The CDR3 reads CASSPAGTYNEQFF. As DNA, the CDR3 is TGTGCCAGCAGCCCAGCGGGAACCTACAATGAGCAGTTCTTC.

The rearrangement uses TRBV7-3 and TRBJ2-7, with D uncertain. Looked up from germline, CDR1 is SGHTA and CDR2 is FQGTGA. The CDR3 consists of 11 residues. Trimming removed 5 bases at V and 4 bases at J, with 6 bases between. DNA of the CDR3: TGTGCCAGCAGCCCCACTTACGAGCAGTACTTC. It codes for CASSPTYEQYF.

The chain links TRBV7-2 to TRBJ2-7, with TRBD2 matching 7 bases. The germline CDR1 and CDR2 sequences are SGHTA and FQGNSA. V lost 2 bases, J lost 3 bases, and 7 bases stayed unmatched. The CDR3 runs 15 residues. The CDR3 protein is CASSLPPGEGYEQYF. CDR3 DNA sequence: TGTGCCAGCAGCTTACCGCCGGGGGAGGGCTACGAGCAGTACTTC.

V is TRBV9 and J is TRBJ1-1, with 8 bases that match TRBD1. Trimming cost V 0 bases and J 8 bases; bases outside gene matches: 9. This CDR3 is 15 amino acids long. Germline V gives CDR1 SGDLS, CDR2 YYNGEE. The CDR3 loop reads CASSVGDRGTGEAFF. DNA for the CDR3: TGTGCCAGCAGCGTAGGCGACAGGGGTACGGGGGAAGCTTTCTTT. Full variable domain (rest looked up from reference TRBV9 and TRBJ1-1): DSGVTQTPKHLITATGQRVTLRCSPRSGDLSVYWYQQSLDQGLQFLIQYYNGEERAKGNILERFSAQQFPDLHSELNLSSLELGDSALYFCASSVGDRGTGEAFFGQGTRLTVV.

The V call is TRBV5-1, the J call TRBJ2-3; TRBD1 matches at 9 bases. This CDR3 comprises 14 residues. The germline gives CDR1 SGHRS, CDR2 YFSETQ. After removal of 4 bases from V and 4 bases from J, the junction contained 4 bases not matched to a gene. The CDR3 spells CASSRQGVADTQYF. CDR3 sequence (DNA): TGCGCCAGCAGCCGACAGGGGGTGGCAGATACGCAGTATTTT.

This chain joins TRBV6-2 or TRBV6-3 and TRBJ2-7; D possibly corresponds to TRBD1 (5 bases). The V end was cut by 3 bases, the J end by 2 bases, with 14 bases between. The CDR3 sequence is 15 residues long. In germline, CDR1 is MNHEY, CDR2 SVGEGT. Here the CDR3 DNA reads TGTGCCAGCAGTTATTCGACAGCAGGTACCTACGAGCAGTACTTC. Its protein is CASSYSTAGTYEQYF.

The chain uses TRBV3-1 (or the pseudogene TRBV3-2) and TRBJ1-1; D possibly corresponds to TRBD1 (6 bases). Trimming shortened V by 1 base and J by 5 bases, and 8 bases separated the two germline ends. This CDR3 spans 13 amino acids. Germline values: CDR1 LGHDT, CDR2 YNNKEL (reference sequence). The CDR3 protein is CASSQVGGTEAFF. The CDR3 coding sequence is TGTGCCAGCAGCCAAGTAGGGGGAACTGAAGCTTTCTTT.

J is TRBJ2-3 and V is TRBV18; 7 bases line up with TRBD2. V lost 2 bases to trimming and J lost 2 bases; unmatched junction nucleotides: 4. Germline CDR1 is KGHSH and CDR2 is LQKENI. The CDR3 is 15 amino acids. In DNA, the CDR3 is TGTGCCAGCTCACCAGAACTAGCGTACACAGATACGCAGTATTTT. It encodes CASSPELAYTDTQYF. The full variable domain, with the rest looked up from reference TRBV18 and TRBJ2-3, is NAGVMQNPRHLVRRRGQEARLRCSPMKGHSHVYWYRQLPEEGLKFMVYLQKENIIDESGMPKERFSAEFPKEGPSILRIQQVVRGDSAAYFCASSPELAYTDTQYFGPGTRLTVL.

The chain carries TRBV2 and TRBJ1-1; D uncertain. Deletions cut 2 bases from V and 0 bases from J, with 7 bases between. The germline V gene has CDR1 SNHLY and CDR2 FYNNEI. CDR3 length: 14 amino acids. The CDR3 bases are TGTGCCAGCAGTGAATATGAGGTGAACACTGAAGCTTTCTTT. Encoded protein: CASSEYEVNTEAFF.

The V gene is TRBV10-3, the J gene TRBJ2-5, with D possibly being TRBD1 (8 bases). The germline gives CDR1 ENHRY, CDR2 SYGVKD. CDR3 size: 14 residues. Trimming took off 10 bases at V and 4 bases at J, with 19 bases between the two ends. The chain's CDR3 is CATRTGGVVETQYF. The CDR3 region has the DNA TGTGCCACAAGAACAGGGGGGGTTGTAGAGACCCAGTACTTC.

This chain uses TRBV18 with TRBJ2-3, with 12 positions matching TRBD2. The length of the CDR3 is 16 residues. V lost 5 bases, J lost 4 bases, and 7 bases stayed unmatched. Germline V CDR1 and CDR2: KGHSH, LQKENI. The CDR3 protein is CASSKRTSGTSDTQYF. The CDR3 DNA reads as TGTGCCAGCTCAAAGCGGACTAGCGGGACCTCAGATACGCAGTATTTT.

The V call is TRBV11-3, the J call TRBJ1-4, with TRBD1 matching over 7 bases. This CDR3 is built from 17 residues. The V gene's germline CDR1 is SGHNT and CDR2 YENEEA. V trimming: 1 base; J trimming: 8 bases; junction bases outside the gene matches: 13. Here the CDR3 reads CASSLGDRGRPEEKLFF. The CDR3 bases are TGTGCCAGCAGCTTAGGGGATAGGGGGCGACCGGAGGAAAAACTGTTTTTT.

The chain couples TRBV19 to TRBJ1-6, with D uncertain. The CDR3 has 15 residues. Germline CDR1 LNHDA, CDR2 SQIVND (reference sequence). Trimming cost V 1 base and J 6 bases, with 10 bases left between them. The CDR3 is CASSIGPTGNSPLHF. CDR3 sequence (DNA): TGTGCCAGTAGTATAGGCCCGACGGGTAATTCACCCCTCCACTTT.

The rearrangement joins TRBV6-5 to TRBJ2-7; 7 bases line up with TRBD1. The CDR3 loop spans 15 amino acids. V shed 2 bases, J shed 3 bases, and the junction held 7 bases outside the gene matches. Germline V gene sequence: CDR1 MNHEY, CDR2 SVGAGI. The CDR3, as DNA: TGTGCCAGCAGTTACCAACTGGGACAGTACTACGAGCAGTACTTC. Its translation: CASSYQLGQYYEQYF.

The chain combines TRBV15 with TRBJ2-5; weak D call: TRBD1 (5 bases). The V gene's germline CDR1 is LNHNV and CDR2 YYDKDF (reference sequence). Between the trimmed V and J ends, which lost 1 base and 3 bases, there was a span of 9 bases. This CDR3 region has 14 residues. The DNA for the CDR3 is TGTGCCACCAGCAGAGCTGCAGGGAAAGAGACCCAGTACTTC. The encoded protein is CATSRAAGKETQYF.